The rows below give T cell receptor beta chains drawn from one sample of a study of cytomegalovirus exposure and HLA in healthy donors. Here immunoSEQ multiplex PCR was the method, and the copy in TCRdb shows in-frame clones only, minus some. The sample lists about 160,000 clones; roughly nine tenths were seen once. Sequencing was done on a sample of PBMCs. Every receptor here comes from a young woman in good health and CMV-seropositive. The CDR3 runs from the conserved cysteine through the conserved F or W. D genes are given only for firm matches. Only part of the rows carry a size: once, few, many, or a class if the clone is expanded.

>TRBD1|TRBJ1-2|TRBV7-9|-
TGTGCCAGCAGCTTATCGGGGCAGGGGGCGCGAGGCTACACCTTC
CASSLSGQGARGYTF
>TRBD2|TRBJ2-3|TRBV20-1|-
TGCAGTGCTAGTTCGGGGGGTACGCAGTATTTT
CSASSGGTQYF
>TRBD2|TRBJ2-7|TRBV11-2|-
TGTGCCAGCAGCTCTAGCGGGGGGAACTTCTACGAGCAGTACTTC
CASSSSGGNFYEQYF
>TRBD2|TRBJ2-7|TRBV11-2|-
TGTGCCAGCAGCCACGGACTAGCGGGGGGAGGGGAGCAGTACTTC
CASSHGLAGGGEQYF
>-|TRBJ2-7|TRBV7-9|-
TGTGCCAGCAGCTTAGATGGCGGATTATCCTACGAGCAGTACTTC
CASSLDGGLSYEQYF
>-|TRBJ2-1|TRBV29-1|-
TGCAGCGTTGAGGAGGAAGCCGGAAATGAGCAGTTCTTC
CSVEEEAGNEQFF
>TRBD2|TRBJ2-1|TRBV11-1|-
TGTGCCAGCAGCTTAGGGGCGGGAGGGCCCTACAATGAGCAGTTCTTC
CASSLGAGGPYNEQFF
>-|TRBJ2-1|TRBV29-1|-
TGCAGCGCCCAAGTGGGGGCCGCCGCTCACAATGAGCAGTTCTTC
CSAQVGAAAHNEQFF
>TRBD2|TRBJ2-3|TRBV7-3|-
TGTGCCAGCAGCCAACTAGCGGGAAACACAGATACGCAGTATTTT
CASSQLAGNTDTQYF
>TRBD1|TRBJ2-2|TRBV27|-
TGTGCCAGCAGTTTATACGGACAGGTCAACACCGGGGAGCTGTTTTTT
CASSLYGQVNTGELFF
>-|TRBJ2-7|TRBV30|-
TGTGCCTGGAGTGTACATAGCCCAGGGTCAGAGCAGTACTTC
CAWSVHSPGSEQYF
>TRBD1|TRBJ2-7|TRBV19|-
TGTGCCAGTAGTATAGCGGGGACAGGGGGTGCGGCGATATCCTACGAGCAGTACTTC
CASSIAGTGGAAISYEQYF
>-|TRBJ2-3|TRBV5-1|-
TGCGCCAGCACTCGCGTCGGGGGGCCGCAGTATTTT
CASTRVGGPQYF
>TRBD1|TRBJ2-1|TRBV19|-
TGTGCCAGTAGCCAGGGACAGGGGAACGATGAGCAGTTCTTC
CASSQGQGNDEQFF
>TRBD1|TRBJ2-3|TRBV19|-
TGTGCCAGTAGTGCCCCCCGGGACAGCCGCACAGATACGCAGTATTTT
CASSAPRDSRTDTQYF
>TRBD1|TRBJ2-7|TRBV11-2|-
TGTGCCAGCAGCCTTCCGGGACAGAGCTCCTACGAGCAGTACTTC
CASSLPGQSSYEQYF
>TRBD1|TRBJ2-2|TRBV6-1|-
TGTGCCAGCAGTGCGGGGACAGCCGACACCGGGGAGCTGTTTTTT
CASSAGTADTGELFF
>-|TRBJ2-3|TRBV5-6|-
TGTGCCAGCAGCTTTCCAGTCACAGATACGCAGTATTTT
CASSFPVTDTQYF
>-|TRBJ2-7|TRBV15|-
TGTGCCACCAGCAGAGACACGACCGGGACTCACGAGCAGTACTTC
CATSRDTTGTHEQYF
>TRBD1|TRBJ2-3|TRBV19|-
TGTGCCAGTAGTCTGGGACAGAGCACAGATACGCAGTATTTT
CASSLGQSTDTQYF
>-|TRBJ2-7|TRBV5-6|-
TGTGCCAGCAGCCCCGCCCCGACAGGCTACGAGCAGTACTTC
CASSPAPTGYEQYF
>-|TRBJ2-7|TRBV27|once
TGTGCCAGCAGTTTTAGGGGCTCCTACGAGCAGTACTTC
CASSFRGSYEQYF
>-|TRBJ1-6|TRBV19|once
TGTGCCAGTAGTATCGGGGGGACGAGGATGTATTCACCCCTCCACTTT
CASSIGGTRMYSPLHF
>-|TRBJ1-4|TRBV14|-
TGTGCCAGCAGCCAAGATCTCGGCCCAGGGGAAAAACTGTTTTTT
CASSQDLGPGEKLFF
>TRBD1|TRBJ1-1|TRBV4-1|-
TGCGCCAGCAGCCAAGGCCGGGACAGGGTTATGAACACTGAAGCTTTCTTT
CASSQGRDRVMNTEAFF
>-|TRBJ1-6|TRBV30|once
TGTGCCTGGAGTGGAAGAATACAGGGCGGATCACCCCTCCACTTT
CAWSGRIQGGSPLHF
>TRBD1|TRBJ1-5|TRBV28|-
TGTGCCAGCAGTGCACCGGGACAGGGGGCAAAGGGCAATCAGCCCCAGCATTTT
CASSAPGQGAKGNQPQHF
>TRBD2|TRBJ2-7|TRBV19|-
TGTGCCAGTAGTAGCGGGGGGGCCGGTGAGCAGTACTTC
CASSSGGAGEQYF
>-|TRBJ1-4|TRBV9|-
TGTGCCAGCAGCGCCGACGGGGATAATGAAAAACTGTTTTTT
CASSADGDNEKLFF
>TRBD1|TRBJ1-4|TRBV6-6|-
TGTGCCAGCAGCCAAGGACAGGGGCGGGAAAAGCTGTTTTTT
CASSQGQGREKLFF
>TRBD2|TRBJ2-2|TRBV7-9|-
TGTGCCAGCAGCTCGAGCGGGCTAGCGGGCCCCACCGGGGAGCTGTTTTTT
CASSSSGLAGPTGELFF
>TRBD1|TRBJ2-7|TRBV4-1|-
TGCGCCAGCAGCCAGGGAAGACAGGGGCAGAGCGAGCAGTACTTC
CASSQGRQGQSEQYF
>TRBD1|TRBJ1-2|TRBV5-1|-
TGCGCCAGCAGCTTGAGGGACAGGACCACTAACTATGGCTACACCTTC
CASSLRDRTTNYGYTF
>TRBD2|TRBJ2-1|TRBV18|once
TGTGCCAGCTCACCACCCGGGACTAGCGGCTACAATGAGCAGTTCTTC
CASSPPGTSGYNEQFF
>TRBD1|TRBJ2-7|TRBV13|once
TGTGCCAGCAGCTTCTCCACAGGGGCCTACGAGCAGTACTTC
CASSFSTGAYEQYF
>TRBD1|TRBJ1-2|TRBV10-3|few
TGTGCCATCAGCACTACGGACAGGGACTATGGCTACACCTTC
CAISTTDRDYGYTF
>TRBD2|TRBJ2-3|TRBV7-6|-
TGTGCCAGCAGCGGGGGGGGCACAGATACGCAGTATTTT
CASSGGGTDTQYF
>TRBD1|TRBJ1-1|TRBV29-1|-
TGCAGCGTTGCAGGGGGCGCGTTGAACACTGAAGCTTTCTTT
CSVAGGALNTEAFF
>-|TRBJ2-3|TRBV6-5|-
TGTGCCAGCAGGAGGGAGTCAGCAGATACGCAGTATTTT
CASRRESADTQYF
>TRBD1|TRBJ2-6|TRBV5-5|-
TGTGCCAGCAGCCCCCGCAGGGGGCCTGGGGCCAACGTCCTGACTTTC
CASSPRRGPGANVLTF
>TRBD1|TRBJ2-7|TRBV27|-
TGTGCCAGCAGTTCCCCGGGACAGGGCTTGGGGAACGAGCAGTACTTC
CASSSPGQGLGNEQYF
>TRBD2|TRBJ2-7|TRBV28|-
TGTGCCAGCTTTCGAAGCGGGGGCTCCTACGAGCAGTACTTC
CASFRSGGSYEQYF
>TRBD2|TRBJ2-3|TRBV5-1|-
TGCGCCAGCAGCTTCGCTAGCGGAGATACGCAGTATTTT
CASSFASGDTQYF